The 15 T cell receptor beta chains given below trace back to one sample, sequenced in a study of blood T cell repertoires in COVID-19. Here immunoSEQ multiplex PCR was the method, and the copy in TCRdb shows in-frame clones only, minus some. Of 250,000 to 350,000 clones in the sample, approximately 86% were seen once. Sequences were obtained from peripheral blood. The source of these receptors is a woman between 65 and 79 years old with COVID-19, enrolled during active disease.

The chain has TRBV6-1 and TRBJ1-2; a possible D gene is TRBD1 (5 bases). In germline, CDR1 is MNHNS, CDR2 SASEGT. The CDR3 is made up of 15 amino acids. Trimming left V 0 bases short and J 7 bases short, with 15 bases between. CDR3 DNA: TGTGCCAGCAGTGAAGCGCTTCAAGGGGAATCTGGCTACACCTTC. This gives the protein CASSEALQGESGYTF.

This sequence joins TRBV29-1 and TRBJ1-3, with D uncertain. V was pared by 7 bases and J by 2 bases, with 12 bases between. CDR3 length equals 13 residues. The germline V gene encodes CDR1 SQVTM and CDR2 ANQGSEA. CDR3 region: CSAVGGAGNTIYF. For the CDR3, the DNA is TGCAGCGCTGTCGGTGGTGCTGGAAACACCATATATTTT.

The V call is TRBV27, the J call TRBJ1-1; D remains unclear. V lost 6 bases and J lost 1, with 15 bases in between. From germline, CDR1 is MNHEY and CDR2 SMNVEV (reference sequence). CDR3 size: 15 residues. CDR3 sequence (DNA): TGTGCCAGCAGCTCGGTCGGGTTTAGGAACACTGAAGCTTTCTTT. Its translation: CASSSVGFRNTEAFF.

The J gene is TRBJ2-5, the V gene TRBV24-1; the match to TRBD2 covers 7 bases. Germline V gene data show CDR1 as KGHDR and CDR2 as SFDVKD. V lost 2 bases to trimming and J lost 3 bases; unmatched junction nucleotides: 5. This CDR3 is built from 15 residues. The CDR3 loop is CATSDSDRGEETQYF. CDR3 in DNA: TGTGCCACCAGTGATTCGGACCGGGGGGAAGAGACCCAGTACTTC.

The CDR3 coding sequence is TGTGCCAGCAGTTATGACGGACGGACAGGAGAGACCCAGTACTTC. This encodes CASSYDGRTGETQYF. The chain recombines TRBV7-6 with TRBJ2-5, with 7 bases lining up with TRBD1. The CDR3 sequence is 15 residues long. CDR1 is SGHVS, CDR2 FNYEAQ, per germline. Germline trimming cut 6 bases from V and 4 bases from J; bases unmatched to any gene: 11.

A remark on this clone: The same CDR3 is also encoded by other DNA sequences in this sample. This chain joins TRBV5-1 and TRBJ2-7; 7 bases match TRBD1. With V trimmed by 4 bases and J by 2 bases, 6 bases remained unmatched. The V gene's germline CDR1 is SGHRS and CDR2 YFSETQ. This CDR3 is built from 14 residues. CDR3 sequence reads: CASSPNRGPYEQYF. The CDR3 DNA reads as TGCGCCAGCAGCCCAAACAGGGGTCCCTACGAGCAGTACTTC.

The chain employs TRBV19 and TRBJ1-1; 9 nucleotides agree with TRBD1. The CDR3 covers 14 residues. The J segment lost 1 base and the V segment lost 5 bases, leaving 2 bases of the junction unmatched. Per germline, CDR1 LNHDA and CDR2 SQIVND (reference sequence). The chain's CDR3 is CASSLGQGNTEAFF. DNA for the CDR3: TGTGCCAGTAGTTTGGGACAGGGGAACACTGAAGCTTTCTTT.

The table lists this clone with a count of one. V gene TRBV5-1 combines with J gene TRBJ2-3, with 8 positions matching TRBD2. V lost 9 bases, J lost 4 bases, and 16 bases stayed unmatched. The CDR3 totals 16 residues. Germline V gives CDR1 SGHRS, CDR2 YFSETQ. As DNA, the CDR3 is TGCGCCAACAGGCCCTCGGCAGCGGGGGCGTCAGATACGCAGTATTTT. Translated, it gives CANRPSAAGASDTQYF.

CDR3 protein: CASRETSGGAGNEQFF. DNA of the CDR3: TGCGCCAGCAGGGAGACTAGCGGGGGGGCCGGTAATGAGCAGTTCTTC. V is TRBV5-1 and J is TRBJ2-1; 14 nucleotides line up with TRBD2. The CDR3 consists of 16 residues. CDR1 and CDR2 (germline): SGHRS, YFSETQ. Unmatched junction bases numbered 8, after V lost 5 bases and J lost 7 bases. The full variable domain, completed using reference TRBV5-1 and TRBJ2-1, is KAGVTQTPRYLIKTRGQQVTLSCSPISGHRSVSWYQQTPGQGLQFLFEYFSETQRNKGNFPGRFSGRQFSNSRSEMNVSTLELGDSALYLCASRETSGGAGNEQFFGPGTRLTVL.

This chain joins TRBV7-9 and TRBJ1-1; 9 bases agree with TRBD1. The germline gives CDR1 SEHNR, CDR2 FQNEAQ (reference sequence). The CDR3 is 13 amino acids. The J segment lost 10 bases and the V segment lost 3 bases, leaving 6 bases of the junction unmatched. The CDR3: CASSFGQGQGAFF. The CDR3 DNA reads TGTGCCAGCAGCTTTGGACAGGGACAGGGAGCTTTCTTT.

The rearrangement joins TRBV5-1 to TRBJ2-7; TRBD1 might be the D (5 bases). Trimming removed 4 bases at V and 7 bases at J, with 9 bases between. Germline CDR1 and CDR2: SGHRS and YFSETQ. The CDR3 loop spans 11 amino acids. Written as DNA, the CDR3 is TGCGCCAGCAGCCAGGGCGAGGAGCAGTACTTC. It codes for CASSQGEEQYF.

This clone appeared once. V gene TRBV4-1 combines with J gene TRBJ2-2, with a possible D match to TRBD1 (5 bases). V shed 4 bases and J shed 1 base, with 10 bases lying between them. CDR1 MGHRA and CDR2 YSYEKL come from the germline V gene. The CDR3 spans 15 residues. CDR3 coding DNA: TGCGCCAGCAGCCTATCACAGGTGAACACCGGGGAGCTGTTTTTT. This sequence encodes CASSLSQVNTGELFF.

The CDR3 DNA reads as TGTGCCAGCTTTACCGGGGATGGCTATGGCTACACCTTC. This encodes CASFTGDGYGYTF. This rearrangement joins TRBV11-2 to TRBJ1-2, with D hard to call. V was pared by 8 bases and J by 4 bases, with 14 bases between. CDR3 length: 13 residues. Germline V gives CDR1 SGHAT, CDR2 FQNNGV.

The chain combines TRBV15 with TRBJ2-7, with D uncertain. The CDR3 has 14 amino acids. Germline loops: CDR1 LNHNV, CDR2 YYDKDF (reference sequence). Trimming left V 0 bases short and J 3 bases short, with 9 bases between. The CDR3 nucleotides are TGTGCCACCAGCAGAGATCGGCACAGCTACGAGCAGTACTTC. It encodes CATSRDRHSYEQYF.

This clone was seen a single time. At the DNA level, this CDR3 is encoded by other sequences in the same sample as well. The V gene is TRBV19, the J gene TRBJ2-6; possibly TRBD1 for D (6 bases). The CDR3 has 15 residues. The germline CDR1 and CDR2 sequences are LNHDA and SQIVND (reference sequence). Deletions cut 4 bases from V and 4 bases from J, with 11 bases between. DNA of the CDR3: TGTGCCAGTAGTAGACAGGTATTCGGGGCCAACGTCCTGACTTTC. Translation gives CASSRQVFGANVLTF. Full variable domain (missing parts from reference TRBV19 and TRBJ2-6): DGGITQSPKYLFRKEGQNVTLSCEQNLNHDAMYWYRQDPGQGLRLIYYSQIVNDFQKGDIAEGYSVSREKKESFPLTVTSAQKNPTAFYLCASSRQVFGANVLTFGAGSRLTVL.